This record concerns one T cell receptor beta chain sequence. This sample is drawn from a study of T cell responses to AZD1222 COVID-19 vaccine. This CDR3 has 15 amino acids. Trimming at V came to 5 bases and at J to 8 bases, leaving 6 bases not matched to a gene. Germline CDR1 is SEHNR and CDR2 is FQNEAQ (reference sequence). Sequencing was performed with immunoSEQ multiplex PCR; in TCRdb, only in-frame clones are kept and a portion is missing. The sample includes 250,000 to 300,000 clones, almost 95% seen only once; the top ten take approximately 0.52%. This sequence originates from an adult who received the AZD1222 COVID-19 vaccine. Sequenced here: peripheral blood, sampled 28 days after the second AZD1222 dose. J is TRBJ2-2 and V is TRBV7-9; 12 nucleotides agree with TRBD2. The CDR3 loop reads CASSERTSGIGELFF. DNA of the CDR3: TGTGCCAGCAGCGAACGGACTAGCGGGATAGGGGAGCTGTTTTTT. Variable domain in full (rest from reference TRBV7-9 and TRBJ2-2): DTGVSQNPRHKITKRGQNVTFRCDPISEHNRLYWYRQTLGQGPEFLTYFQNEAQLEKSRLLSDRFSAERPKGSFSTLEIQRTEQGDSAMYLCASSERTSGIGELFFGEGSRLTVL.